Following are 25 T cell receptor beta chains from one sample sequenced in a study of T-cell memory formation after mild COVID-19. TCRdb re-called the 5' RACE reads through MiXCR, storing one row per CDR3 protein. This sample yields nearly 250,000 distinct CDR3 sequences, of which roughly 14% are seen a single time; 2.1% belongs to the top ten. Sequenced sample: PBMCs or a T cell subset sorted from them (not recorded which). The source is an adult woman who had mild COVID-19 (a few samples of this study predate the infection). Cell type and time point are not known.

The genes are TRBV18 and TRBJ1-1, with 8 bases identical to TRBD1. The CDR3 runs 18 residues. The V segment lost 0 bases and the J segment 0 bases; nucleotides outside the gene matches: 9. CDR1 is KGHSH, CDR2 LQKENI, per germline. CDR3 in amino acids: CASSPPTGQASMNTEAFF. CDR3 sequence (DNA): TGTGCCAGCTCACCACCCACGGGACAGGCTTCCATGAACACTGAAGCTTTCTTT.

The rearrangement joins TRBV6-5 to TRBJ2-7; no clear D. The CDR3 runs 11 residues. Between the trimmed V and J ends, which lost 2 bases and 8 bases, there was a span of 7 bases. Germline V lookup: CDR1 MNHEY, CDR2 SVGAGI. The CDR3 nucleotides are TGTGCCAGCAGTTACGGACCACAGCAGTACTTC. Translating it yields CASSYGPQQYF.

The chain couples TRBV2 to TRBJ2-3; 8 bases line up with TRBD2. Trimming removed 10 bases from V and 3 bases from J; junction bases left unmatched: 9. The CDR3 has 14 amino acids. The germline V gene encodes CDR1 SNHLY and CDR2 FYNNEI. The CDR3 coding sequence is TGTGCCAACGGTCGTGCGGGAGGAACAGATACGCAGTATTTT. Encoded protein: CANGRAGGTDTQYF. Combining the CDR3 with reference TRBV2 and TRBJ2-3 gives the whole variable domain EPEVTQTPSHQVTQMGQEVILRCVPISNHLYFYWYRQILGQKVEFLVSFYNNEISEKSEIFDDQFSVERPDGSNFTLKIRSTKLEDSAMYFCANGRAGGTDTQYFGPGTRLTVL.

This clonotype was seen more than once but under ten times. The chain links TRBV7-3 to TRBJ1-1; D not resolved. Germline values: CDR1 SGHTA, CDR2 FQGTGA. Deletions cut 1 base from V and 8 bases from J, with 11 bases between. The CDR3 sequence is 13 residues long. The CDR3 coding sequence is TGTGCCAGCAGCTTAAGTCCGTCGACCGAAGCTTTCTTT. It codes for CASSLSPSTEAFF.

V gene TRBV5-1 combines with J gene TRBJ2-3; TRBD2 might be the D (5 bases). Germline V gene data show CDR1 as SGHRS and CDR2 as YFSETQ. CDR3 length equals 13 residues. Trimming took off 0 bases at V and 7 bases at J, with 9 bases between the two ends. DNA of the CDR3: TGCGCCAGCAGCTTGGCCGAGGGCAATACGCAGTATTTT. Protein: CASSLAEGNTQYF.

V is TRBV5-1 and J is TRBJ2-3; D gene uncertain. Germline V gives CDR1 SGHRS, CDR2 YFSETQ. Trimming shortened V by 5 bases and J by 3 bases, and 10 bases separated the two germline ends. This CDR3 is 13 amino acids long. CDR3 DNA sequence: TGCGCCAGCAGGTTGCATCAGACAGATACGCAGTATTTT. This codes for CASRLHQTDTQYF. Drawing the rest from reference TRBV5-1 and TRBJ2-3, the complete variable domain is KAGVTQTPRYLIKTRGQQVTLSCSPISGHRSVSWYQQTPGQGLQFLFEYFSETQRNKGNFPGRFSGRQFSNSRSEMNVSTLELGDSALYLCASRLHQTDTQYFGPGTRLTVL.

This clonotype was detected only a few times. This chain links TRBV7-2 with TRBJ2-5; the D is unclear. Looked up from germline, CDR1 is SGHTA and CDR2 is FQGNSA. This CDR3 is built from 13 residues. Between the trimmed V and J ends, which lost 4 bases and 5 bases, there was a span of 11 bases. CDR3 protein: CASSYKSGETQYF. CDR3 nucleotides: TGTGCCAGCAGCTACAAAAGTGGGGAGACCCAGTACTTC.

This clonotype showed up just a few times. The chain employs TRBV7-9 and TRBJ2-1; the match to TRBD2 covers 9 bases. Trimming removed 0 bases from V and 5 bases from J; junction bases left unmatched: 11. There are 18 residues in the CDR3. CDR1 SEHNR and CDR2 FQNEAQ come from the germline V gene (reference sequence). Here the CDR3 reads CASSLARSGRSSDNEQFF. CDR3 nucleotides: TGTGCCAGCAGCTTAGCGCGCAGCGGGAGGAGTAGCGACAATGAGCAGTTCTTC. The whole variable domain, filled in from reference TRBV7-9 and TRBJ2-1, reads DTGVSQNPRHKITKRGQNVTFRCDPISEHNRLYWYRQTLGQGPEFLTYFQNEAQLEKSRLLSDRFSAERPKGSFSTLEIQRTEQGDSAMYLCASSLARSGRSSDNEQFFGPGTRLTVL.

In its sample, this clonotype was seen a few times. The rearrangement uses TRBV20-1 and TRBJ2-2; the D gene is possibly TRBD2 (6 bases). Per germline, CDR1 DFQATT and CDR2 SNEGSKA (reference sequence). The CDR3 runs to 12 residues. V lost 5 bases and J 6 bases, leaving 10 bases between the germline ends. As DNA, the CDR3 is TGCAGTGCTTGGCGGGAAGCCGGGGAGCTGTTTTTT. It yields the protein CSAWREAGELFF.

The chain has TRBV5-4 and TRBJ2-7; no clear D. Trimming cost V 0 bases and J 2 bases, with 6 bases left between them. Germline V gene data show CDR1 as SGHNT and CDR2 as YYREEE (reference sequence). The CDR3 loop spans 13 amino acids. The DNA for the CDR3 is TGTGCCAGCAGCTTGGACAGTGCCTACGAGCAGTACTTC. Protein: CASSLDSAYEQYF. Complete variable domain (other parts from reference TRBV5-4 and TRBJ2-7): ETGVTQSPTHLIKTRGQQVTLRCSSQSGHNTVSWYQQALGQGPQFIFQYYREEENGRGNFPPRFSGLQFPNYSSELNVNALELDDSALYLCASSLDSAYEQYFGPGTRLTVT.

This clonotype has only a few counts. This chain links TRBV2 with TRBJ2-3; D uncertain. Looked up from germline, CDR1 is SNHLY and CDR2 is FYNNEI. The CDR3 runs 14 residues. Between the trimmed V and J ends, which lost 7 bases and 3 bases, there was a span of 14 bases. The CDR3 sequence is CASKEPGHTDTQYF. CDR3 sequence (DNA): TGTGCCAGCAAAGAACCTGGGCATACAGATACGCAGTATTTT. Looking up the rest from reference TRBV2 and TRBJ2-3 gives the full variable domain: EPEVTQTPSHQVTQMGQEVILRCVPISNHLYFYWYRQILGQKVEFLVSFYNNEISEKSEIFDDQFSVERPDGSNFTLKIRSTKLEDSAMYFCASKEPGHTDTQYFGPGTRLTVL.

This clonotype came up many times. One end of the junction does not line up with germline, which may come from a read error. The chain is built from TRBV7-7 and TRBJ2-2; possible D gene TRBD1, 5 bases. Germline CDR1 and CDR2: SSHAT and FNYEAQ (reference sequence). CDR3 size: 15 residues. CDR3 loop: CASSSRLGQSGELFF. CDR3 nucleotides: TGTGCTAGCAGCTCTCGCTTGGGGCAGTCCGGGGAGCTGTTTTTT.

The CDR3 DNA sequence: TGTGCCACGGCCCAGGGGAGAAAAAACACAGATACGCAGTATTTT. Its protein is CATAQGRKNTDTQYF. This rearrangement joins TRBV16 to TRBJ2-3; possible D gene TRBD1, 6 bases. Germline V CDR1 and CDR2: KGHSY, FQNENV. The length of the CDR3 is 15 residues. V lost 10 bases and J 2 bases, leaving 19 bases between the germline ends.

This chain joins TRBV5-1 and TRBJ2-3; TRBD2 matches 8 bases. The CDR3 consists of 14 residues. CDR1 SGHRS and CDR2 YFSETQ come from the germline V gene. V was pared by 6 bases and J by 4 bases, with 7 bases of the junction left unmatched. The CDR3 nucleotides read TGCGCCAGCATCCCCGGGGGGGCCGCAGATACGCAGTATTTT. Translation: CASIPGGAADTQYF.

This chain links TRBV20-1 with TRBJ2-3, with 10 positions matching TRBD2. Germline V gene sequence: CDR1 DFQATT, CDR2 SNEGSKA (reference sequence). CDR3 length: 12 residues. CDR3 residues: CSPQRGGDTQYF. The DNA of the CDR3 is TGCAGCCCACAGCGGGGGGGCGATACGCAGTATTTT.

The rearrangement joins TRBV5-1 to TRBJ2-7; no definite D call. Per the germline V gene, CDR1 is SGHRS and CDR2 is YFSETQ. The V gene lost 0 bases and the J gene lost 1 base, with 11 bases spanning the gap. There are 15 residues in the CDR3. As DNA, the CDR3 is TGCGCCAGCAGCTTGGACTCACATACTTCCTACGAGCAGTACTTC. This translates into CASSLDSHTSYEQYF.

The sample holds a few counts of this clonotype. The gene calls are TRBV4-2 and TRBJ1-4, with 9 nucleotides matching TRBD1. The germline V gene encodes CDR1 LGHNA and CDR2 YNFKEQ. Trimming at V came to 4 bases and at J to 7 bases, leaving 7 bases not matched to a gene. This CDR3 has 15 amino acids. This CDR3 reads CASSRYRGRSEKLFF. The CDR3 DNA is TGTGCCAGCAGCCGATACAGGGGGCGAAGTGAAAAACTGTTTTTT.

CDR3 residues: CASSYEVPSDTQYF. The DNA of the CDR3 is TGTGCCAGCAGTTACGAAGTCCCTTCGGATACGCAGTATTTT. The J gene is TRBJ2-3, the V gene TRBV6-2 or TRBV6-3; D gene ambiguous. The CDR3 is made up of 14 amino acids. Trimming shortened V by 2 bases and J by 6 bases, and 12 bases separated the two germline ends. The V gene's germline CDR1 is MNHEY and CDR2 SVGEGT.

Only a few counts were recorded for this clonotype. The chain combines TRBV24-1 with TRBJ1-2, with D unresolved. V was cut by 3 bases and J by 8 bases, with 12 bases left in between. Germline V lookup: CDR1 KGHDR, CDR2 SFDVKD. This CDR3 has 13 amino acids. In DNA form, the CDR3 reads TGTGCCACCAGTGATGGCGGAGAGAGAGGCTACACCTTC. It is translated as CATSDGGERGYTF.

This clonotype has more than one count but fewer than ten. The chain uses TRBV7-9 and TRBJ2-1; TRBD2 aligns across 9 bases. This CDR3 region has 17 residues. With V trimmed by 0 bases and J by 4 bases, 7 bases remained unmatched. The V gene's germline CDR1 is SEHNR and CDR2 FQNEAQ (reference sequence). CDR3 in amino acids: CASSLARDSGGYNEQFF. The CDR3 nucleotides read TGTGCCAGCAGCTTAGCGCGGGATAGCGGGGGATACAATGAGCAGTTCTTC.

This clonotype was counted only a few times. The chain links TRBV9 to TRBJ2-2; D unresolved. Germline CDR1 is SGDLS and CDR2 is YYNGEE. CDR3 length: 15 amino acids. V was cut by 0 bases and J by 1 base, with 7 bases left in between. CDR3 protein: CASSVVARNTGELFF. CDR3 bases: TGTGCCAGCAGCGTAGTAGCAAGGAACACCGGGGAGCTGTTTTTT.

This rearrangement joins TRBV10-3 to TRBJ2-5; 12 nucleotides agree with TRBD1. The germline V gene encodes CDR1 ENHRY and CDR2 SYGVKD. The junction had 3 bases not matched to a gene; V was cut back by 6 bases and J by 4 bases. CDR3 length: 14 residues. The CDR3 bases are TGTGCCATCAGCCCGGGACAGGGGGCAGAGACCCAGTACTTC. Protein sequence: CAISPGQGAETQYF.

The V gene is TRBV4-1, the J gene TRBJ1-1; D is uncertain. With 6 bases removed from V and 2 bases from J, the gap between germline ends came to 16 bases. Germline CDR1 reads MGHRA; CDR2 reads YSYEKL. The length of the CDR3 is 15 residues. The CDR3 here is CASSHPLVRNTEAFF. The CDR3, as DNA: TGCGCCAGCAGTCACCCGTTGGTCAGAAACACTGAAGCTTTCTTT.

This clonotype appeared many times. The chain joins TRBV3-1 to TRBJ2-5; D might be TRBD1 (5 bases). The germline V gene encodes CDR1 LGHDT and CDR2 YNNKEL (reference sequence). V lost 2 bases and J 1 base, leaving 11 bases between the germline ends. The CDR3 sequence is 15 residues long. The CDR3 sequence is CASSQQGRSQETQYF. Written as DNA, the CDR3 is TGTGCCAGCAGCCAACAGGGAAGATCCCAAGAGACCCAGTACTTC.

Ten or more counts support this clonotype. The rearrangement links TRBV5-1 to TRBJ2-7; the D is unclear. The CDR3 has 14 residues. Germline V lookup: CDR1 SGHRS, CDR2 YFSETQ. Trimming stripped 1 base from V and 5 bases from J, with 13 bases between. The CDR3 region is CASSLSSSADEQYF. The CDR3 DNA sequence: TGCGCCAGCAGCTTGTCGAGTAGTGCAGACGAGCAGTACTTC.